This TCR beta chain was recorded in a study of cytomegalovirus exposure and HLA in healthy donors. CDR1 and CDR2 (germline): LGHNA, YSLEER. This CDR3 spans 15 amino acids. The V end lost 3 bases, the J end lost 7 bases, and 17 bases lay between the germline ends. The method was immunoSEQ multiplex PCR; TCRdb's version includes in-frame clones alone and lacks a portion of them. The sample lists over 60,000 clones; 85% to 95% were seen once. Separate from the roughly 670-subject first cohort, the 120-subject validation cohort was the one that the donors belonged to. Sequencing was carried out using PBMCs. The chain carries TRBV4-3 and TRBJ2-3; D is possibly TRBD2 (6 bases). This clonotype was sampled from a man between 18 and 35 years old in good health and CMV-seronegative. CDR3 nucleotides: TGCGCCAGCAGCCAGGGTAAACATGGGGGGAATACGCAGTATTTT. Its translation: CASSQGKHGGNTQYF.